These 16 T cell receptor beta chains came from one sample sequenced in a study of T cell repertoires in cytomegalovirus infection. TCRdb independently ran MiXCR on the reads; one entry per CDR3 protein. The table lists 100,000 or so distinct CDR3 sequences, around 22% of them singletons. Specimen: CD8+ T cells from PBMCs. All receptors derive from a human donor in good health (CMV status not recorded). Some clones in this sample may be carry-over from other donors' samples.

Ten or more counts support this clonotype. V usage is TRBV13 and J usage is TRBJ2-1; no clear D. The CDR3 totals 12 residues. Between the trimmed V and J ends, which lost 8 bases and 4 bases, there was a span of 9 bases. In germline, CDR1 is PRHDT, CDR2 FYEKMQ (reference sequence). CDR3 in amino acids: CASSDTYNEQFF. The CDR3 DNA reads TGTGCCAGCTCCGACACTTACAATGAGCAGTTCTTC.

V gene TRBV20-1 combines with J gene TRBJ2-7, with 10 bases fitting TRBD1. Germline lookup yields CDR1 DFQATT and CDR2 SNEGSKA (reference sequence). The CDR3 is made up of 12 amino acids. V lost 5 bases to trimming and J lost 6 bases; unmatched junction nucleotides: 4. The CDR3 bases are TGCAGTGCTGACAGGGGGCTGACCGAGCAGTACTTC. It encodes CSADRGLTEQYF.

This clonotype was observed once. V usage is TRBV9 and J usage is TRBJ1-2, with D possibly matching TRBD1 (6 bases). V lost 3 bases to trimming and J lost 4 bases, with 13 bases between them. In germline, CDR1 is SGDLS, CDR2 YYNGEE. CDR3 length: 14 residues. The CDR3 sequence is CASSGYREGYGYTF. The CDR3 region has the DNA TGTGCCAGCAGCGGATACAGGGAGGGCTATGGCTACACCTTC.

This clonotype appeared a few times. V is TRBV7-2 and J is TRBJ1-5, with D uncertain. With 5 bases removed from V and 0 bases from J, the gap between germline ends came to 11 bases. Germline V gene sequence: CDR1 SGHTA, CDR2 FQGNSA. CDR3 length: 15 residues. CDR3 residues: CASSPFRGSNQPQHF. CDR3 coding DNA: TGTGCCAGCAGCCCATTCCGGGGTAGCAATCAGCCCCAGCATTTT.

V and J are TRBV7-9 and TRBJ1-1, with D uncertain. Trimming left V 0 bases short and J 7 bases short, with 3 bases between. Germline V gives CDR1 SEHNR, CDR2 FQNEAQ (reference sequence). CDR3 size: 11 residues. The CDR3 loop reads CASSLAGEAFF. DNA for the CDR3: TGTGCCAGCAGCTTAGCGGGTGAAGCTTTCTTT.

This clonotype was seen repeatedly, ten times or more. V usage is TRBV15 and J usage is TRBJ1-1; no definite D call. The CDR3 length is 14 residues. V lost 0 bases to trimming and J lost 8 bases, with 13 bases between them. CDR1 and CDR2 (germline): LNHNV, YYDKDF (reference sequence). CDR3: CATSRDMGFQEAFF. Written as DNA, the CDR3 is TGTGCCACCAGCAGAGATATGGGTTTTCAAGAAGCTTTCTTT.

V is TRBV4-2 and J is TRBJ2-1; 10 nucleotides line up with TRBD2. Trimming at V came to 4 bases and at J to 4 bases, leaving 10 bases not matched to a gene. Germline CDR1 reads LGHNA; CDR2 reads YNFKEQ. This CDR3 spans 17 amino acids. CDR3 sequence reads: CASSRTSGTALYNEQFF. CDR3 coding DNA: TGTGCCAGCAGCCGTACTAGCGGGACGGCCCTTTACAATGAGCAGTTCTTC.

This clonotype was recorded many times. The chain recombines TRBV7-2 with TRBJ2-7; D not resolved. CDR3 length: 15 amino acids. Germline V CDR1 and CDR2: SGHTA, FQGNSA. The V gene lost 1 base and the J gene lost 2 bases, with 12 bases spanning the gap. CDR3 protein: CASSLGSGDTYEQYF. DNA of the CDR3: TGTGCCAGCAGCTTAGGTAGTGGTGATACCTACGAGCAGTACTTC.

This clonotype has just a few counts. CDR3 in amino acids: CASSQPKPREEWKPRGGMGYTF. The DNA of the CDR3 is TGTGCCAGCAGCCAACCTAAGCCCCGGGAGGAGTGGAAACCCCGGGGAGGGATGGGCTACACCTTC. The J gene is TRBJ1-2, the V gene TRBV14; the D is unclear. Germline-derived CDR1 and CDR2 are SGHDN and FVKESK. CDR3 length equals 22 residues. V was clipped by 2 bases and J by 8 bases, with 39 bases between them. The entire variable domain, with the rest obtained from reference TRBV14 and TRBJ1-2, is as follows: EAGVTQFPSHSVIEKGQTVTLRCDPISGHDNLYWYRRVMGKEIKFLLHFVKESKQDESGMPNNRFLAERTGGTYSTLKVQPAELEDSGVYFCASSQPKPREEWKPRGGMGYTFGSGTRLTVV.

A few counts support this clonotype. The chain combines TRBV7-9 with TRBJ2-3, with 9 positions matching TRBD1. Germline V gene lookup returns CDR1 SEHNR and CDR2 FQNEAQ (reference sequence). This CDR3 has 14 residues. Trimming removed 5 bases from V and 5 bases from J; junction bases left unmatched: 5. CDR3 in DNA: TGTGCCAGCAGCACCCAGACAGGGGGAGATACGCAGTATTTT. Translation gives CASSTQTGGDTQYF. Full variable domain (remainder filled in from reference TRBV7-9 and TRBJ2-3): DTGVSQNPRHKITKRGQNVTFRCDPISEHNRLYWYRQTLGQGPEFLTYFQNEAQLEKSRLLSDRFSAERPKGSFSTLEIQRTEQGDSAMYLCASSTQTGGDTQYFGPGTRLTVL.

The rearrangement uses TRBV11-2 and TRBJ2-7; D is tentatively TRBD1 or TRBD2 (5 bases each). The CDR3 contains 16 residues. V dropped 0 bases and J dropped 6 bases, with 18 bases sitting between them. Germline CDR1 and CDR2: SGHAT and FQNNGV. Here the CDR3 DNA reads TGTGCCAGCAGCTTAGATCCCCGGGTAGGGACGAGCGAGCAGTACTTC. This translates into CASSLDPRVGTSEQYF.

V is TRBV20-1 and J is TRBJ2-1, with TRBD1 matching over 7 bases. V gave up 1 base and J gave up 3 bases; unmatched junction bases: 3. Germline-derived CDR1 and CDR2 are DFQATT and SNEGSKA (reference sequence). The CDR3 length is 14 residues. The CDR3 nucleotides are TGCAGTGCTAGAGGGGACAGTATCTACAATGAGCAGTTCTTC. Amino acid sequence: CSARGDSIYNEQFF.

CDR3 loop: CASSTDHGLAGGGGQFF. The CDR3 region has the DNA TGTGCCAGCTCGACGGATCATGGGCTAGCGGGAGGTGGGGGGCAGTTCTTC. The genes are TRBV7-2 and TRBJ2-1; TRBD2 matches at 11 bases. The CDR3 has 17 residues. CDR1 SGHTA and CDR2 FQGNSA come from the germline V gene. The ends lost 8 bases at V and 12 bases at J; junction bases unmatched: 21.

CDR3 in DNA: TGTGCCAGCAGCGCCCCGGGCTGGGGGTTTGCTGAGCAGTTCTTC. Its protein is CASSAPGWGFAEQFF. V gene TRBV13 combines with J gene TRBJ2-1; either TRBD1 or TRBD2 may fit D (5 bases each). V shed 5 bases and J shed 9 bases, with 20 bases lying between them. The CDR3 totals 15 residues. CDR1 is PRHDT, CDR2 FYEKMQ, per germline (reference sequence).

This clonotype was seen more than once but under ten times. The chain carries TRBV29-1 and TRBJ1-1, with D unresolved. Trimming removed 1 base at V and 1 base at J, with 4 bases between. This CDR3 has 12 residues. Germline lookup yields CDR1 SQVTM and CDR2 ANQGSEA. CDR3 nucleotide sequence: TGCAGCGTTGAAGGGGGGAACACTGAAGCTTTCTTT. Translating gives CSVEGGNTEAFF.

This clonotype was picked up many times. V is TRBV7-9 and J is TRBJ2-1; TRBD2 is a possible D gene (7 bases). V lost 5 bases and J lost 0, with 14 bases in between. The germline CDR1 and CDR2 sequences are SEHNR and FQNEAQ (reference sequence). The CDR3 spans 16 residues. This chain's CDR3 is CASSGRGGGSYNEQFF. The CDR3 DNA reads as TGTGCCAGCAGCGGTCGGGGAGGGGGCTCCTACAATGAGCAGTTCTTC.